The subject of this entry is one T cell receptor beta chain. The entry originates in a study of blood T cell repertoires in COVID-19. Turning to the study itself: T cells, B-cell-depleted T cells, or PBMCs provided the cDNA or gDNA that served as material.

The V gene's germline CDR1 is SEHNR and CDR2 FQNEAQ (reference sequence). This CDR3 spans 17 amino acids. Deletions cut 1 base from V and 0 bases from J, with 13 bases between. In the authors' methods: It was from reference gene primer amplification that nucleated cell counts were estimated. The data were produced by immunoSEQ multiplex PCR, yet TCRdb's version contains in-frame clones alone and is incomplete. That table is the source of V, J and clone size, and D and trimming were worked out from the DNA. The sample consists of about 52,000 clones, about 82% of them appearing once. Sequences were obtained from peripheral blood. This chain connects TRBV7-9 to TRBJ2-1; TRBD2 might be the D (6 bases). The receptor's source is a woman of 80 years or more with acute or convalescent COVID-19. CDR3 sequence: CASSLGGGIYSYNEQFF. The CDR3 DNA follows: TGTGCCAGCAGCTTAGGGGGCGGGATTTACTCCTACAATGAGCAGTTCTTC.